Sequencing of this T cell receptor (beta chain) was carried out in a study of CD8 T cells in ankylosing spondylitis. This clonotype came up a few times. Antigen: not known. CDR1 and CDR2 from the germline V gene are SGHTA and FQGNSA. Trimming left V 3 bases short and J 8 bases short, with 11 bases between. The CDR3 sequence is 13 residues long. Findings and limits, study-wide: Reports say disease-linked clones showed up significantly more in matched ankylosing spondylitis synovial fluid. Peripheral blood held disease-linked clones only at relatively low frequency, and these were CD8+. One TCR beta motif, made up of roughly 8 highly homologous variants, appeared characteristic of ankylosing spondylitis blood.

Quantitative 5'-RACE with molecular barcodes was used to make the TCR beta libraries. A single record per CDR3 protein comes from TCRdb applying MiXCR to the 5' RACE reads. Of roughly 400,000 distinct CDR3 sequences in the sample, around 22% were seen once. Sequences were obtained from blood, either unsorted or a sorted T cell fraction (not recorded which). This sequence was found in a male donor with ankylosing spondylitis. The V call is TRBV7-2, the J call TRBJ2-4; tentatively, D is TRBD1 (5 bases). The CDR3 DNA follows: TGTGCCAGCAGCTTCGGAAGGGGTGACATTCAGTACTTC. Translated: CASSFGRGDIQYF.